This is a list of T cell receptor beta chains from one sample in a study of cytomegalovirus exposure and HLA in healthy donors. Assay used: immunoSEQ multiplex PCR; TCRdb lists only in-frame clones, some missing. The sample includes under 250,000 clones, 80% to 85% seen only once; the top ten take around 2.7%. Sequenced material: PBMCs. The receptors stem from a woman aged 40 to 50 in good health and CMV-seronegative. Both conserved end residues are part of each CDR3. A D gene is named only where the DNA matches it firmly. Part of the rows lack a size; the others show once, few, many or a class for expanded clones.

d_gene: NA
abundance: NA
j_gene: TRBJ1-2
v_gene: TRBV10-3
CDR3aa: CAISEAQGSWVNGYTF
CDR3nt: TGTGCCATCAGTGAAGCCCAGGGAAGCTGGGTCAATGGCTACACCTTC

d_gene: NA
abundance: NA
j_gene: TRBJ1-2
v_gene: TRBV7-3
CDR3aa: CASSLSGYYGYTF
CDR3nt: TGTGCCAGCAGCTTATCGGGGTACTATGGCTACACCTTC

d_gene: TRBD2
abundance: NA
j_gene: TRBJ2-7
v_gene: TRBV27
CDR3aa: CASRGGRLEQYF
CDR3nt: TGTGCCAGCAGGGGCGGGAGACTCGAGCAGTACTTC

d_gene: NA
abundance: few
j_gene: TRBJ1-4
v_gene: TRBV19
CDR3aa: CASSIRWRDEKLFF
CDR3nt: TGTGCCAGTAGTATACGCTGGCGGGATGAAAAACTGTTTTTT

d_gene: TRBD2
abundance: NA
j_gene: TRBJ2-3
v_gene: TRBV19
CDR3aa: CASKSGRAADTQYF
CDR3nt: TGTGCCAGTAAAAGCGGGAGGGCCGCAGATACGCAGTATTTT

d_gene: TRBD1
abundance: NA
j_gene: TRBJ2-7
v_gene: TRBV27
CDR3aa: CASSPQTGADEQYF
CDR3nt: TGTGCCAGCAGTCCTCAGACAGGGGCGGACGAGCAGTACTTC

d_gene: TRBD1
abundance: NA
j_gene: TRBJ2-7
v_gene: TRBV9
CDR3aa: CASSPSRGPTRTYEQYF
CDR3nt: TGTGCCAGCAGCCCATCCAGGGGGCCAACTAGGACCTACGAGCAGTACTTC

d_gene: TRBD1
abundance: NA
j_gene: TRBJ2-1
v_gene: TRBV7-9
CDR3aa: CSSSQTGVRNEQFF
CDR3nt: TGTTCCAGCAGCCAAACAGGGGTTCGCAATGAGCAGTTCTTC

d_gene: TRBD1
abundance: NA
j_gene: TRBJ1-1
v_gene: TRBV11-2
CDR3aa: CASSYLTGGRVNTEAFF
CDR3nt: TGTGCCAGCAGCTATCTAACAGGGGGGAGGGTAAACACTGAAGCTTTCTTT

d_gene: NA
abundance: NA
j_gene: TRBJ2-2
v_gene: TRBV30
CDR3aa: CACTTGGELFF
CDR3nt: TGTGCCTGCACAACGGGCGGGGAGCTGTTTTTT

d_gene: TRBD1
abundance: NA
j_gene: TRBJ1-2
v_gene: TRBV19
CDR3aa: CASSSWGDRNNYGYTF
CDR3nt: TGTGCCAGTAGTTCCTGGGGGGACAGAAATAACTATGGCTACACCTTC

d_gene: NA
abundance: NA
j_gene: TRBJ1-2
v_gene: TRBV18
CDR3aa: CASSPTKTANGYTF
CDR3nt: TGTGCCAGCTCCCCCACGAAGACAGCCAATGGCTACACCTTC

d_gene: TRBD1
abundance: NA
j_gene: TRBJ2-7
v_gene: TRBV11-2
CDR3aa: CASSLGQGHEQYF
CDR3nt: TGTGCCAGCAGCTTAGGACAGGGACACGAGCAGTACTTC

d_gene: TRBD2
abundance: NA
j_gene: TRBJ2-1
v_gene: TRBV7-9
CDR3aa: CSSSSTDGLVDDEQFF
CDR3nt: TGTTCCAGCAGCTCAACCGACGGACTAGTTGACGATGAGCAGTTCTTC

d_gene: TRBD2
abundance: once
j_gene: TRBJ2-1
v_gene: TRBV29-1
CDR3aa: CSVEDIAGEPRSYNEQFF
CDR3nt: TGCAGCGTTGAAGATATAGCGGGAGAGCCCCGCTCCTACAATGAGCAGTTCTTC

d_gene: NA
abundance: once
j_gene: TRBJ2-5
v_gene: TRBV20-1
CDR3aa: CSAYTQETQYF
CDR3nt: TGCAGTGCTTACACCCAAGAGACCCAGTACTTC

d_gene: TRBD1
abundance: few
j_gene: TRBJ1-2
v_gene: TRBV10-1
CDR3aa: CASSVGWGQGFVNYGYTF
CDR3nt: TGCGCCAGCAGTGTGGGGTGGGGACAGGGATTCGTTAACTATGGCTACACCTTC

d_gene: NA
abundance: NA
j_gene: TRBJ2-2
v_gene: TRBV27
CDR3aa: CASSFSRGTGELFF
CDR3nt: TGTGCCAGCAGTTTTTCTAGGGGAACCGGGGAGCTGTTTTTT

d_gene: TRBD1
abundance: once
j_gene: TRBJ2-5
v_gene: TRBV28
CDR3aa: CARSSPKVGQQKETQYF
CDR3nt: TGTGCCAGGAGCTCGCCCAAAGTGGGACAGCAGAAAGAGACCCAGTACTTC

d_gene: NA
abundance: NA
j_gene: TRBJ2-1
v_gene: TRBV7-8
CDR3aa: CASSLARLEYYNEQFF
CDR3nt: TGTGCCAGCAGCTTAGCGAGGCTAGAGTACTACAATGAGCAGTTCTTC

d_gene: TRBD1
abundance: NA
j_gene: TRBJ1-1
v_gene: TRBV11-2
CDR3aa: CASSLESRGRGTEAFF
CDR3nt: TGTGCCAGCAGCTTAGAAAGCAGGGGGCGCGGTACTGAAGCTTTCTTT

d_gene: NA
abundance: NA
j_gene: TRBJ2-7
v_gene: TRBV18
CDR3aa: CASSRSDRLDEQYF
CDR3nt: TGTGCCAGCTCACGATCCGACAGGCTCGACGAGCAGTACTTC

d_gene: TRBD2
abundance: NA
j_gene: TRBJ2-5
v_gene: TRBV27
CDR3aa: CASSLYGLAQETQYF
CDR3nt: TGTGCCAGCAGTTTATACGGACTAGCGCAAGAGACCCAGTACTTC

d_gene: NA
abundance: NA
j_gene: TRBJ1-4
v_gene: TRBV28
CDR3aa: CASRGMGQGGEKLFF
CDR3nt: TGTGCCAGCAGGGGGATGGGGCAGGGAGGTGAAAAACTGTTTTTT

d_gene: NA
abundance: NA
j_gene: TRBJ2-1
v_gene: TRBV7-3
CDR3aa: CASSLGGSDYNEQFF
CDR3nt: TGTGCCAGCAGCTTAGGTGGGAGCGATTACAATGAGCAGTTCTTC

d_gene: NA
abundance: NA
j_gene: TRBJ2-1
v_gene: TRBV6-6
CDR3aa: CASSYGPGNEQFF
CDR3nt: TGTGCCAGCAGTTACGGCCCAGGTAATGAGCAGTTCTTC

d_gene: TRBD2
abundance: NA
j_gene: TRBJ2-5
v_gene: TRBV27
CDR3aa: CASSSTRTSGRWETQYF
CDR3nt: TGTGCCAGCAGTTCCACGCGGACTAGCGGGAGGTGGGAGACCCAGTACTTC

d_gene: TRBD1
abundance: NA
j_gene: TRBJ2-7
v_gene: TRBV27
CDR3aa: CASSPPGQVPYEQYF
CDR3nt: TGTGCCAGCAGTCCCCCGGGACAGGTCCCCTACGAGCAGTACTTC

d_gene: NA
abundance: NA
j_gene: TRBJ2-2
v_gene: TRBV19
CDR3aa: CASSIRLARHTGELFF
CDR3nt: TGTGCCAGTAGTATTCGGTTAGCCCGGCACACCGGGGAGCTGTTTTTT

d_gene: NA
abundance: NA
j_gene: TRBJ1-2
v_gene: TRBV30
CDR3aa: CAWSIRQRNYGYTF
CDR3nt: TGTGCCTGGAGTATTCGGCAGCGTAACTATGGCTACACCTTC

d_gene: TRBD1
abundance: NA
j_gene: TRBJ1-5
v_gene: TRBV5-8
CDR3aa: CASSLRDRGGGSNQPQHF
CDR3nt: TGTGCCAGCAGCTTACGGGACAGGGGGGGAGGAAGCAATCAGCCCCAGCATTTT

d_gene: NA
abundance: once
j_gene: TRBJ2-3
v_gene: TRBV30
CDR3aa: CAWSARQDFTDTQYF
CDR3nt: TGTGCCTGGAGTGCGCGACAGGACTTCACAGATACGCAGTATTTT

d_gene: NA
abundance: NA
j_gene: TRBJ2-3
v_gene: TRBV29-1
CDR3aa: CSVYTDTQYF
CDR3nt: TGCAGCGTTTACACAGATACGCAGTATTTT

d_gene: TRBD1
abundance: NA
j_gene: TRBJ1-5
v_gene: TRBV19
CDR3aa: CASPGTGHSNQPQHF
CDR3nt: TGTGCCAGTCCTGGGACAGGCCATAGCAATCAGCCCCAGCATTTT

d_gene: NA
abundance: NA
j_gene: TRBJ2-4
v_gene: TRBV7-2
CDR3aa: CASSPNGVLAKNIQYF
CDR3nt: TGTGCCAGCAGCCCAAACGGGGTGCTAGCCAAAAACATTCAGTACTTC

d_gene: NA
abundance: NA
j_gene: TRBJ2-7
v_gene: TRBV19
CDR3aa: CASSMSLAINEQYF
CDR3nt: TGTGCCAGTAGTATGAGTCTAGCGATCAACGAGCAGTACTTC

d_gene: NA
abundance: NA
j_gene: TRBJ1-1
v_gene: TRBV28
CDR3aa: CASNVRTDPREAFF
CDR3nt: TGTGCCAGCAACGTCAGGACAGACCCCCGTGAAGCTTTCTTT

d_gene: NA
abundance: NA
j_gene: TRBJ1-1
v_gene: TRBV15
CDR3aa: CATSRRVVSTEAFF
CDR3nt: TGTGCCACCAGCAGGAGGGTGGTGAGCACTGAAGCTTTCTTT